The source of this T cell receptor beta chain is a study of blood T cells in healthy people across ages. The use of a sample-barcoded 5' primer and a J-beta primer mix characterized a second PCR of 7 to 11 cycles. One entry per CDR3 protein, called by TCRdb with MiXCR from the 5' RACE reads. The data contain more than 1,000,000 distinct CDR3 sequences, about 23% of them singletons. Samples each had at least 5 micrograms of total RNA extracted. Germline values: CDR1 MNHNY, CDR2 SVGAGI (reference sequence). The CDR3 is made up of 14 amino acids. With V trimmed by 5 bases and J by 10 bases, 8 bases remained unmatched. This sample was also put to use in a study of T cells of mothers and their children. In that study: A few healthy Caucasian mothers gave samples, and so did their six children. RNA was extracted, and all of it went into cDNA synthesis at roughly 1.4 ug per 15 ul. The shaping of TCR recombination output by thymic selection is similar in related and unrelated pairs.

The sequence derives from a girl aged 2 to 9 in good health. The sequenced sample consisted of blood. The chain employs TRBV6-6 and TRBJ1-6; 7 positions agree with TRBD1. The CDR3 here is CASSPQGERSPLHF. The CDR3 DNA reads TGTGCCAGCAGTCCGCAGGGGGAAAGATCACCCCTCCACTTT.